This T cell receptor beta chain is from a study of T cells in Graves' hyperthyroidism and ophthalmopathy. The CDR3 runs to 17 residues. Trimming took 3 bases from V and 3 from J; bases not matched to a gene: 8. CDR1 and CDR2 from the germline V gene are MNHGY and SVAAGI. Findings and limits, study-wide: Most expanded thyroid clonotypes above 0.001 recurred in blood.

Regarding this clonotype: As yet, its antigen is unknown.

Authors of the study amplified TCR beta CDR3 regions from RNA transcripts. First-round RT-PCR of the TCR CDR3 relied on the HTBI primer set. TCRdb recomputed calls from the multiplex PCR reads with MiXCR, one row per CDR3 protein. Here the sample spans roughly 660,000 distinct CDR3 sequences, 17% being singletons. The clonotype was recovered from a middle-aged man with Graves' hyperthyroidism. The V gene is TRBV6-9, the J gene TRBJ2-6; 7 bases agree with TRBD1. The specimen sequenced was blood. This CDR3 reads CASSYVQTGDGANVLTF. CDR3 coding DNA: TGTGCCAGCAGTTACGTTCAAACAGGGGATGGGGCCAACGTCCTGACTTTC.